Listed below are T cell receptor beta chains from one sample, sequenced in a study of beta chain features in type 1 diabetes. Some clones are missing from TCRdb's copy, which holds only in-frame ones; the method was immunoSEQ multiplex PCR. Of more than 150,000 clones in the sample, over 8.5% were seen once. What was sequenced was central memory CD4+ T cells from blood. Receptors originate from a man aged 18 to 30 in good health. Both conserved end residues are part of each CDR3. D genes are given only for firm matches. Part of the rows lack a size; the others show once, few, many or a class for expanded clones.

V: TRBV7-2; J: TRBJ2-5; size: few; D: -; DNA: TGTGCCAGCAGCTTAGCGGGACTCAGAACCCAGTACTTC; CDR3: CASSLAGLRTQYF
V: TRBV7-2; J: TRBJ2-3; size: few; D: -; DNA: TGTGCCAGCGCTCGGGGAACGCGGACAGATACGCAGTATTTT; CDR3: CASARGTRTDTQYF
V: TRBV4-1; J: TRBJ2-7; size: few; D: -; DNA: TGCGCCAGCAGCCAAGTGGCTAGGATCTCCCACGAGCAGTACTTC; CDR3: CASSQVARISHEQYF
V: TRBV7-3; J: TRBJ2-1; size: -; D: -; DNA: TGTGCCAGCCAGACTAGTAGGGACAATGAGCAGTTCTTC; CDR3: CASQTSRDNEQFF
V: TRBV7-2; J: TRBJ2-3; size: -; D: -; DNA: TGTGCCAGCAGCCCGACGGATTCTTGGACAGATACGCAGTATTTT; CDR3: CASSPTDSWTDTQYF
V: TRBV2; J: TRBJ2-1; size: -; D: TRBD1; DNA: TGTGCCAGCAGTGGGGGACAGGGCGGCGATGAGCAGTTCTTC; CDR3: CASSGGQGGDEQFF
V: TRBV4-1; J: TRBJ2-3; size: -; D: -; DNA: TGCGCCAGCAGCCAAGAAGGGTATGGCGGGGACACAGATACGCAGTATTTT; CDR3: CASSQEGYGGDTDTQYF
V: TRBV7-9; J: TRBJ2-2; size: -; D: TRBD2; DNA: TGTGCCAGCAGCTACGCCGTCCCGGGGAGGGGGAACACCGGGGAGCTGTTTTTT; CDR3: CASSYAVPGRGNTGELFF
V: TRBV5-1; J: TRBJ2-3; size: -; D: TRBD2; DNA: TGCGCCAGCAGCCCGCGGACTAGCCGCACAGATACGCAGTATTTT; CDR3: CASSPRTSRTDTQYF
V: TRBV9; J: TRBJ2-5; size: -; D: -; DNA: TGTGCCAGCAGCGTCCTAGCCGGCGAGACCCAGTACTTC; CDR3: CASSVLAGETQYF
V: TRBV5-6; J: TRBJ2-5; size: few; D: -; DNA: TGTGCCAGCAGCTTGCCAGGGGAAGTTCAGGAGACCCAGTACTTC; CDR3: CASSLPGEVQETQYF
V: TRBV5-1; J: TRBJ2-1; size: few; D: -; DNA: TGCGCCAGCAGCTTGGCCAATGAGCAGTTCTTC; CDR3: CASSLANEQFF
V: TRBV29-1; J: TRBJ1-1; size: -; D: -; DNA: TGCAGCGTTGCCAAGGGGACTAGGGTGGTCACTGAAGCTTTCTTT; CDR3: CSVAKGTRVVTEAFF
V: TRBV19; J: TRBJ2-3; size: -; D: TRBD2; DNA: TGTGCCAGTACTCGCGGACTAGCGGGGGGGCCTGGAGATACGCAGTATTTT; CDR3: CASTRGLAGGPGDTQYF
V: TRBV7-3; J: TRBJ1-1; size: few; D: -; DNA: TGTGCCAGCAGCTCTAGGGAGGGCACTGAAGCTTTCTTT; CDR3: CASSSREGTEAFF
V: TRBV5-1; J: TRBJ2-7; size: few; D: -; DNA: TGCGCCAGCAGCCGGGGCCTGTATAGCTCCTACGAGCAGTACTTC; CDR3: CASSRGLYSSYEQYF
V: TRBV5-1; J: TRBJ2-7; size: -; D: -; DNA: TGCGCCAGCAGCTTGGTATCCTACGAGCAGTACTTC; CDR3: CASSLVSYEQYF
V: TRBV30; J: TRBJ1-2; size: many; D: -; DNA: TGTGCCTGGAGTGTAAGGGGAGACTATGGCTACACCTTC; CDR3: CAWSVRGDYGYTF
V: TRBV19; J: TRBJ1-2; size: -; D: TRBD1; DNA: TGTGCCAGTAGTATACCCGGGACAGGGTATGGCTACACCTTC; CDR3: CASSIPGTGYGYTF
V: TRBV7-9; J: TRBJ1-1; size: many; D: -; DNA: TGTGCCAGCAGCTTACAGGGCACCACTGAAGCTTTCTTT; CDR3: CASSLQGTTEAFF
V: TRBV20-1; J: TRBJ2-1; size: few; D: TRBD1; DNA: TGCAGTGCGAGACTCGAAGGGACAGGGGTCTTC; CDR3: CSARLEGTGVF
V: TRBV7-9; J: TRBJ2-2; size: few; D: -; DNA: TGTGCCAGCAGCCCGCCAAACAGGGATGCCGGGGAGCTGTTTTTT; CDR3: CASSPPNRDAGELFF
V: TRBV27; J: TRBJ1-2; size: few; D: -; DNA: TGTGCCTGCGGAGGCGGAGCTGCGGGCTACACCTTC; CDR3: CACGGGAAGYTF
V: TRBV5-1; J: TRBJ1-1; size: few; D: -; DNA: TGCGCCAGCAGCTTGGAAGGAGGGGCGAGGAACACTGAAGCTTTCTTT; CDR3: CASSLEGGARNTEAFF
V: TRBV7-9; J: TRBJ2-4; size: many; D: -; DNA: TGTGCCAGCGCAGGGGACATTCAGTACTTC; CDR3: CASAGDIQYF
V: TRBV5-1; J: TRBJ2-6; size: many; D: TRBD2; DNA: TGCGCCAGCAGCTTGAGGTTCGGTGCGGGAGGGGCTGGGGCCAACGTCCTGACTTTC; CDR3: CASSLRFGAGGAGANVLTF
V: TRBV13; J: TRBJ1-1; size: few; D: -; DNA: TGTGCCAGCACGCTTTACACTGAAGCTTTCTTT; CDR3: CASTLYTEAFF
V: TRBV7-2; J: TRBJ1-1; size: few; D: -; DNA: TGTGCCAGCTCCCGGGGAGCAGACCGGAACACTGAAGCTTTCTTT; CDR3: CASSRGADRNTEAFF
V: TRBV30; J: TRBJ2-2; size: -; D: -; DNA: TGTGCCTGGGGCCGTGGCGGCAGATCCGGGGAGCTGTTTTTT; CDR3: CAWGRGGRSGELFF